Below, one TCR beta chain is given with its context. The antigen is unknown. The data were obtained in a study of OX40 agonist ivuxolimab in advanced cancers. Study information: Three patients, one with hepatocellular carcinoma and two with cutaneous melanoma, achieved partial responses. Study-level points and caveats: Relative to CD4+ cells, CD8+ T cells on average had more expanded clones.

Produced via immunoSEQ multiplex PCR; TCRdb's table is partial and in-frame only. Of roughly 49,000 clones listed, about 90% are singletons. This CDR3 has 14 residues. V was pared by 6 bases and J by 1 base, with 3 bases of the junction left unmatched. Germline V gene data show CDR1 as KGHSH and CDR2 as LQKENI. Blood sampling was done at baseline, cycle 4 day 1, and cycle 7 day 1. The sample consisted of CD4+ or CD8+ T cells sorted from blood, taken in a trial of the OX40 agonist ivuxolimab. The V gene is TRBV18, the J gene TRBJ1-1; 9 nucleotides align to TRBD1. The TCR was taken from an adult with an advanced solid tumor such as melanoma, head and neck, liver or kidney cancer. The CDR3 is CASSLQGANTEAFF. CDR3 nucleotide sequence: TGTGCCAGCTCCCTACAGGGGGCGAACACTGAAGCTTTCTTT. The full variable domain, completed using reference TRBV18 and TRBJ1-1, is NAGVMQNPRHLVRRRGQEARLRCSPMKGHSHVYWYRQLPEEGLKFMVYLQKENIIDESGMPKERFSAEFPKEGPSILRIQQVVRGDSAAYFCASSLQGANTEAFFGQGTRLTVV.